Presented here are 30 T cell receptor beta chains from one specimen sequenced in a study of post-analysis software for immune sequencing data. General study findings and limits: When patients were compared with controls, 4 or 5 TRBV segments were more frequent, TRBV5-6, TRBV5-1 and TRBV20-1 among them.

Their antigens remain unidentified. Prepared TCR beta cDNA libraries contained unique molecular identifiers. TCRdb reprocessed the PCR reads with MiXCR, giving one entry per CDR3 protein. This sample yields hundreds of thousands of distinct CDR3 sequences, of which around a third are seen a single time; roughly 12% belongs to the top ten. The sample comprised blood. These receptors originate from a girl aged 10 to 17 with multiple sclerosis.

The chain links TRBV2 to TRBJ1-6; D is possibly TRBD1 (5 bases). In germline, CDR1 is SNHLY, CDR2 FYNNEI. This CDR3 has 13 amino acids. V gave up 6 bases and J gave up 6 bases, with 9 bases separating them. CDR3 nucleotide sequence: TGTGCCAGCAGGGTGGGGGGTAATTCACCCCTCCACTTT. It encodes CASRVGGNSPLHF.

This clonotype was found a few times. This chain links TRBV29-1 with TRBJ2-3, with D unresolved. Germline CDR1 reads SQVTM; CDR2 reads ANQGSEA. V dropped 5 bases and J dropped 3 bases, with 6 bases sitting between them. The CDR3 has 11 residues. The CDR3 DNA reads TGCAGCGTTACACGGACAGATACGCAGTATTTT. Its translation is CSVTRTDTQYF.

This clonotype has a handful of counts. This chain links TRBV12-5 with TRBJ2-7; D might be TRBD2 (6 bases). The CDR3 loop spans 15 amino acids. From germline, CDR1 is LGHNT and CDR2 FRNRAP. With 6 bases removed from V and 5 bases from J, the gap between germline ends came to 20 bases. The CDR3 sequence: CASGRDVGRGNEQYF. As DNA, the CDR3 is TGTGCTAGTGGCCGCGACGTGGGGCGCGGGAACGAGCAGTACTTC.

A word on this clonotype: A much more abundant neighbour one base away suggests this may be a read error. Since the CDR3 does not end with the conserved phenylalanine or tryptophan, this likely comes from a read error. The V call is TRBV7-6, the J call TRBJ2-5; unclear D gene. The germline gives CDR1 SGHVS, CDR2 FNYEAQ. The CDR3 is 13 amino acids. V shed 4 bases and J shed 3 bases, with 9 bases lying between them. The CDR3 nucleotides read TGTGCCAGCAGCTCTTTAAAAGAAGAGACCCAGTACCTC. Translating gives CASSSLKEETQYL.

In nucleotides, the CDR3 is TGTGCCAGCAGCTTGCGGGACAGGAGTAACACTGAAGCTTTCTTT. It yields the protein CASSLRDRSNTEAFF. V usage is TRBV7-8 and J usage is TRBJ1-1, with TRBD1 identical over 8 bases. The CDR3 has 15 amino acids. After removal of 3 bases from V and 2 bases from J, the junction contained 5 bases not matched to a gene. Germline assignment: CDR1 SGHVS and CDR2 FQNEAQ.

This chain connects TRBV20-1 to TRBJ1-2, with no clear D. Germline CDR1 reads DFQATT; CDR2 reads SNEGSKA (reference sequence). The CDR3 loop spans 15 amino acids. Trimming took 6 bases from V and 7 from J, leaving 24 bases between them. The CDR3 loop reads CSAVCLPFGVLGYTF. In DNA form, the CDR3 reads TGCAGTGCGGTTTGCCTCCCCTTCGGGGTCCTTGGCTACACCTTC.

About this clonotype: One junction end disagrees with the germline gene, perhaps due to a read error. V gene TRBV4-1 combines with J gene TRBJ2-3, with a weak D call TRBD2 (6 bases). This CDR3 contains 15 residues. CDR1 is MGHRA, CDR2 YSYEKL, per germline. The CDR3 nucleotides are TGCGCCAGCAGCCAAGAGGGAGGCCTCGAAGATGCGCAGTATTTT. It specifies CASSQEGGLEDAQYF.

This clonotype occurred a few times. V and J are TRBV7-2 and TRBJ1-1; the match to TRBD1 covers 9 bases. From germline, CDR1 is SGHTA and CDR2 FQGNSA. The CDR3 covers 17 residues. J gave up 5 bases and V 0 bases, and 10 bases lay outside the gene matches. In DNA form, the CDR3 reads TGTGCCAGCAGCTTAGCGGGGACAGGGTACGGTAGAACTGAAGCTTTCTTT. Its protein product is CASSLAGTGYGRTEAFF. Combining the CDR3 with reference TRBV7-2 and TRBJ1-1 gives the whole variable domain GAGVSQSPSNKVTEKGKDVELRCDPISGHTALYWYRQSLGQGLEFLIYFQGNSAPDKSGLPSDRFSAERTGGSVSTLTIQRTQQEDSAVYLCASSLAGTGYGRTEAFFGQGTRLTVV.

This clonotype was recorded once. A much larger clone sits a single nucleotide away, making a read error possible. V is TRBV7-8 and J is TRBJ2-1; 8 bases are a match to TRBD1. J was trimmed by 8 bases and V by 3 bases; bases with no gene match: 9. The CDR3 runs to 15 residues. Germline V gene lookup returns CDR1 SGHVS and CDR2 FQNEAQ. CDR3 bases: TGTGCCAGCAGCTTGCAGGGGGCGGTCTCCCATGAGCAGTTCTTC. This translates into CASSLQGAVSHEQFF.

This clonotype was recorded many times. CDR3 protein: CSVEGHRDDEQYF. The CDR3 DNA reads as TGCAGCGTTGAAGGGCACAGGGATGACGAGCAGTACTTC. V is TRBV29-1 and J is TRBJ2-7; perhaps TRBD1 as D (6 bases). Germline assignment: CDR1 SQVTM and CDR2 ANQGSEA. V was cut by 1 base and J by 5 bases, with 12 bases left in between. The CDR3 contains 13 residues.

This clonotype occurred a few times. V usage is TRBV6-6 and J usage is TRBJ1-1; a possible D gene is TRBD1 (5 bases). Trimming stripped 5 bases from V and 4 bases from J, with 11 bases between. This CDR3 has 13 amino acids. Germline CDR1 is MNHNY and CDR2 is SVGAGI (reference sequence). The CDR3 sequence is CASSGGPFTEAFF. The DNA for the CDR3 is TGTGCCAGCAGTGGGGGACCTTTCACTGAAGCTTTCTTT.

The chain carries TRBV18 and TRBJ1-5, with no clear D. Germline loops: CDR1 KGHSH, CDR2 LQKENI. Trimming took off 4 bases at V and 0 bases at J, with 10 bases between the two ends. The CDR3 is 15 amino acids. CDR3 region: CASSLSSNSNQPQHF. The CDR3 region has the DNA TGTGCCAGCTCACTTTCCAGTAATAGCAATCAGCCCCAGCATTTT.

The CDR3 spells CSARDFAGGTETQYF. In DNA form, the CDR3 reads TGCAGTGCTAGAGATTTTGCCGGGGGAACAGAGACCCAGTACTTC. This chain connects TRBV20-1 to TRBJ2-5; tentative D call: TRBD2 (6 bases). The germline V gene encodes CDR1 DFQATT and CDR2 SNEGSKA (reference sequence). Deletions cut 0 bases from V and 4 bases from J, with 15 bases between. The length of the CDR3 is 15 residues.

This chain connects TRBV29-1 to TRBJ2-1, with a possible D match to TRBD1 (5 bases). V was pared by 7 bases and J by 1 base, with 11 bases between. This CDR3 comprises 13 residues. Germline loops: CDR1 SQVTM, CDR2 ANQGSEA. The CDR3 region has the DNA TGCAGCGCAGACAGAGGATCCTACAATGAGCAGTTCTTC. This translates into CSADRGSYNEQFF.

To note about this clonotype: This may be a read error, as it is one base from a much larger clone. This chain links TRBV10-3 with TRBJ2-1; the match to TRBD2 covers 7 bases. CDR3 length: 13 amino acids. V lost 4 bases to trimming and J lost 10 bases; unmatched junction nucleotides: 7. Germline CDR1 is ENHRY and CDR2 is SYGVKD. Written as DNA, the CDR3 is TGTGCCATCAGTGGCATACTAGCGCGAGAGCAGTTCTTC. This translates into CAISGILAREQFF.

This chain uses TRBV7-2 with TRBJ2-5, with TRBD1 matching 7 bases. Germline lookup yields CDR1 SGHTA and CDR2 FQGNSA. J gave up 5 bases and V 6 bases, and 6 bases lay outside the gene matches. This CDR3 comprises 13 residues. The CDR3 nucleotides are TGTGCCAGCAGGACCCCAGGGGGTGAGACCCAGTACTTC. The encoded protein is CASRTPGGETQYF.

The rearrangement joins TRBV7-2 to TRBJ2-3; D might be TRBD2 (6 bases). V was clipped by 1 base and J by 0 bases, with 14 bases between them. The CDR3 extends over 17 amino acids. Germline V CDR1 and CDR2: SGHTA, FQGNSA. The CDR3 DNA sequence: TGTGCCAGCAGCTTAGGGACTGGGCGGGGTAGCACAGATACGCAGTATTTT. This sequence encodes CASSLGTGRGSTDTQYF.

The chain combines TRBV29-1 with TRBJ2-6; either TRBD1 or TRBD2 may fit D (5 bases each). The V end was cut by 1 base, the J end by 8 bases, with 9 bases between. The CDR3 extends over 13 amino acids. Germline loops: CDR1 SQVTM, CDR2 ANQGSEA. CDR3 DNA sequence: TGCAGCGTTGAAGGGGGGTCGTCCAACGTCCTGACTTTC. Encoded protein: CSVEGGSSNVLTF.

This clonotype was picked up a small number of times. The V call is TRBV28, the J call TRBJ2-3, with no clear D. Per germline, CDR1 MDHEN and CDR2 SYDVKM. V lost 5 bases to trimming and J lost 1 base, with 10 bases between them. This CDR3 is built from 14 residues. The CDR3: CASSPILRTDTQYF. The DNA of the CDR3 is TGTGCCAGCAGTCCAATTTTGCGCACAGATACGCAGTATTTT. The whole variable domain, remainder taken from reference TRBV28 and TRBJ2-3, is DVKVTQSSRYLVKRTGEKVFLECVQDMDHENMFWYRQDPGLGLRLIYFSYDVKMKEKGDIPEGYSVSREKKERFSLILESASTNQTSMYLCASSPILRTDTQYFGPGTRLTVL.

This clonotype was counted a few times. V gene TRBV4-1 combines with J gene TRBJ2-5, with TRBD1 identical over 7 bases. Germline CDR1 reads MGHRA; CDR2 reads YSYEKL. The CDR3 length is 14 residues. The ends lost 3 bases at V and 5 bases at J; junction bases unmatched: 6. This CDR3 is CASSQPTGRETQYF. The CDR3 region has the DNA TGCGCCAGCAGCCAGCCGACAGGGCGGGAGACCCAGTACTTC.

The V and J genes are TRBV3-1 and TRBJ2-3; 8 positions match TRBD2. This CDR3 has 16 residues. The germline V gene encodes CDR1 LGHDT and CDR2 YNNKEL (reference sequence). Trimming cost V 4 bases and J 0 bases; bases outside gene matches: 6. CDR3 loop: CASSPQAGVSTDTQYF. The CDR3, as DNA: TGTGCCAGCAGCCCCCAAGCGGGGGTTAGCACAGATACGCAGTATTTT.

This clonotype was seen more than once but under ten times. The chain links TRBV12-3 or TRBV12-4 to TRBJ2-1, with a tentative D call TRBD1 (6 bases). This CDR3 is 15 amino acids long. Trimming stripped 2 bases from V and 1 base from J, with 9 bases between. CDR3 DNA sequence: TGTGCCAGCAGTTTAAGGGACACATCCTACAATGAGCAGTTCTTC. It translates to CASSLRDTSYNEQFF.

A note on this clonotype: One end of the junction fails to match germline, which may point to a read error. The rearrangement joins TRBV28 to TRBJ2-4; D unclear. CDR1 and CDR2 from the germline V gene are MDHEN and SYDVKM. The CDR3 runs 13 residues. CDR3 sequence (DNA): TGTGCCAACAGTTTGGACGGGAAAAACATTCAGTACTTC. Its translation: CANSLDGKNIQYF.

The sample holds a few counts of this clonotype. This chain uses TRBV29-1 with TRBJ2-7; D gene ambiguous. The CDR3 loop spans 15 amino acids. Germline CDR1 is SQVTM and CDR2 is ANQGSEA. Trimming removed 0 bases from V and 3 bases from J, with 15 bases in between. The CDR3 reads CSVEERPSPDYEQYF. The CDR3 nucleotides read TGCAGCGTTGAAGAGCGCCCCTCCCCCGACTACGAGCAGTACTTC.

The chain couples TRBV2 to TRBJ1-1; D remains unclear. CDR3 length: 13 amino acids. V was shortened by 5 bases and J by 5 bases, with 12 bases between the two germline ends. CDR1 SNHLY and CDR2 FYNNEI come from the germline V gene. The CDR3 is CASSFEIWTEAFF. The CDR3 nucleotides read TGTGCCAGCAGTTTCGAAATTTGGACTGAAGCTTTCTTT.

The chain uses TRBV12-3 or TRBV12-4 and TRBJ1-4, with a weak D call TRBD1 (5 bases). The ends were cut back, 5 bases at V and 5 bases at J, with 15 bases in the middle. There are 15 residues in the CDR3. The CDR3 here is CASSPAGTGNEKLFF. The CDR3 DNA reads TGTGCCAGCAGTCCAGCCGGGACGGGCAATGAAAAACTGTTTTTT.

The sample holds a few counts of this clonotype. V and J are TRBV20-1 and TRBJ2-1; perhaps D is TRBD1 or TRBD2 (5 bases each). The CDR3 covers 15 residues. V gave up 2 bases and J gave up 3 bases, with 14 bases separating them. Germline CDR1 reads DFQATT; CDR2 reads SNEGSKA (reference sequence). DNA of the CDR3: TGCAGTGCTAGACCCGAGGGGCTACACTACAATGAGCAGTTCTTC. It translates to CSARPEGLHYNEQFF.

This clonotype was observed a handful of times. An end of the junction does not agree with germline; a read error may underlie this. J is TRBJ2-5 and V is TRBV7-7; weak D call: TRBD2 (6 bases). The germline V gene encodes CDR1 SSHAT and CDR2 FNYEAQ (reference sequence). This CDR3 region has 13 residues. In DNA form, the CDR3 reads TGTGCTAGCAGCTTACGGGAGCAAGAGACCCAGTACTTC. Protein product: CASSLREQETQYF.

In this sample, this clonotype turned up many times. This chain connects TRBV29-1 to TRBJ2-7; no definite D call. Deletions cut 1 base from V and 0 bases from J, with 7 bases between. The CDR3 runs to 13 residues. Germline V CDR1 and CDR2: SQVTM, ANQGSEA. CDR3 protein: CSVEAPSSYEQYF. CDR3 bases: TGCAGCGTTGAAGCACCAAGCTCCTACGAGCAGTACTTC.

This clonotype was counted between two and nine times. This chain links TRBV3-1 with TRBJ1-5; unclear D gene. Deletions cut 5 bases from V and 7 bases from J, with 15 bases between. Looked up from germline, CDR1 is LGHDT and CDR2 is YNNKEL (reference sequence). The CDR3 length is 14 residues. CDR3 sequence (DNA): TGTGCCAGCAGCGAAGCGGGGAGAGGGCAGCCCCAGCATTTT. It specifies CASSEAGRGQPQHF. The full variable domain, rest sourced from reference TRBV3-1 and TRBJ1-5, is DTAVSQTPKYLVTQMGNDKSIKCEQNLGHDTMYWYKQDSKKFLKIMFSYNNKELIINETVPNRFSPKSPDKAHLNLHINSLELGDSAVYFCASSEAGRGQPQHFGDGTRLSIL.